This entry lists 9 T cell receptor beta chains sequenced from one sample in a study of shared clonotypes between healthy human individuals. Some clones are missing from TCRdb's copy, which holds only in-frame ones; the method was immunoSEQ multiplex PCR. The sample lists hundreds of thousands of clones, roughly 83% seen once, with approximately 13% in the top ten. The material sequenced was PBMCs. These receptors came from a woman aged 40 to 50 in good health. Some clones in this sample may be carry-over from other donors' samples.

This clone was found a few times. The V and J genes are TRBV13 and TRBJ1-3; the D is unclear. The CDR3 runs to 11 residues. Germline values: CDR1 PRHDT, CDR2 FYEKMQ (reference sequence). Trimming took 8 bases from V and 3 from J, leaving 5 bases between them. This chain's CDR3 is CASGIGNTIYF. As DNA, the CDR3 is TGTGCCAGCGGTATTGGAAACACCATATATTTT.

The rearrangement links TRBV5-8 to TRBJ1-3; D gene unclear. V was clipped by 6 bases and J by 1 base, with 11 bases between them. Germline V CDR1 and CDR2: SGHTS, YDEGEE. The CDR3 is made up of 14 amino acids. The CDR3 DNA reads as TGTGCCAGCACTGTGACTTATTCTGGAAACACCATATATTTT. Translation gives CASTVTYSGNTIYF.

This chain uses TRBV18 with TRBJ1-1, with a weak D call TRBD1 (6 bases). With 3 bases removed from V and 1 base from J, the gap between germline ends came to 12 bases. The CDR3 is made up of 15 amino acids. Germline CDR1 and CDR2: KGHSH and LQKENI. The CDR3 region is CASSPKWDKNTEAFF. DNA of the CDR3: TGTGCCAGCTCACCGAAGTGGGACAAGAACACTGAAGCTTTCTTT.

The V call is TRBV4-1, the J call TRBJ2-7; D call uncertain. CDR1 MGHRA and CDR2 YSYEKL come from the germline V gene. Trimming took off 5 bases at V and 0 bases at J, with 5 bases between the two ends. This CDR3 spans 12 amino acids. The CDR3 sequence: CASSYNSYEQYF. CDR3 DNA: TGCGCCAGCAGCTACAACTCCTACGAGCAGTACTTC.

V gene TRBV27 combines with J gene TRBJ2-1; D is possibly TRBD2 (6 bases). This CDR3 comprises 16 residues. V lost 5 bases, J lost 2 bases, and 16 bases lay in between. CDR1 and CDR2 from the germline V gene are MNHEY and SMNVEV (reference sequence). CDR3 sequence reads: CASSLSSGLTYNEQFF. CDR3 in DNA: TGTGCCAGCAGTCTCAGTAGCGGATTGACCTACAATGAGCAGTTCTTC.

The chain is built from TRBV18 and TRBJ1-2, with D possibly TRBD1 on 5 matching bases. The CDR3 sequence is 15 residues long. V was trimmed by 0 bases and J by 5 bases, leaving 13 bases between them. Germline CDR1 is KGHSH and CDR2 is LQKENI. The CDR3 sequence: CASSPPIRDPYGYTF. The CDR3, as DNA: TGTGCCAGCTCACCACCGATCAGGGATCCTTATGGCTACACCTTC.

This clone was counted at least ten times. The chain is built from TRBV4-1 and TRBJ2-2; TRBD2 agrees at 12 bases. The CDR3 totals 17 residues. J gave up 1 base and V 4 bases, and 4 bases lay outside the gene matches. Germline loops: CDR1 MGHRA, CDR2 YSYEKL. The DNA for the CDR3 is TGCGCCAGCAGCCCCCTGACTAGCGGGAGGAACACCGGGGAGCTGTTTTTT. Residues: CASSPLTSGRNTGELFF.

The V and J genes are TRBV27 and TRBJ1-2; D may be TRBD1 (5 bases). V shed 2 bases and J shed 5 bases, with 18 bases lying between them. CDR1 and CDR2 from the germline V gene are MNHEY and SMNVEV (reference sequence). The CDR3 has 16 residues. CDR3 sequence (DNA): TGTGCCAGCAGTTTAGGGGCAGGCGGGCCCGGGTATGGCTACACCTTC. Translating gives CASSLGAGGPGYGYTF.

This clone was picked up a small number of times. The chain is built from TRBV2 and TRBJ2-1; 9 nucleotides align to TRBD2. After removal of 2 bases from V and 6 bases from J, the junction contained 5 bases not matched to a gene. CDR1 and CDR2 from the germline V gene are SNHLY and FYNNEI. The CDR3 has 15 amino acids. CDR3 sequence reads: CASSERASGVNEQFF. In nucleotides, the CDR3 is TGTGCCAGCAGTGAACGGGCTAGCGGGGTCAATGAGCAGTTCTTC.